These 10 T cell receptor beta chains were all obtained from the same sample, sequenced in a study of blood T cell repertoires in COVID-19. Profiling relied on immunoSEQ multiplex PCR, and the TCRdb table lists in-frame clones only, not all of them. Of more than 150,000 clones detected, approximately 87% appear once; the ten largest clones hold about 1%. The sample comprised peripheral blood. The receptors were sampled from a woman aged 18-29 years who had recovered from COVID-19.

The rearrangement uses TRBV29-1 and TRBJ2-1, with 8 positions matching TRBD2. There are 17 residues in the CDR3. The V gene end was trimmed by 4 bases and the J gene end by 0 bases; junction bases not matched to a gene: 11. CDR1 and CDR2 from the germline V gene are SQVTM and ANQGSEA. CDR3 protein: CSVAGIAGFSSYNEQFF. CDR3 DNA sequence: TGCAGCGTTGCGGGGATAGCGGGATTCAGCTCCTACAATGAGCAGTTCTTC.

The V call is TRBV7-8, the J call TRBJ2-1; 8 bases agree with TRBD1. The length of the CDR3 is 16 residues. The V and J ends lost 0 bases and 5 bases, in that order; junction bases with no gene match: 6. Germline CDR1 and CDR2: SGHVS and FQNEAQ. The CDR3 nucleotides are TGTGCCAGCAGCTTAGCAGCAGGGGGCACCCACAATGAGCAGTTCTTC. Translating gives CASSLAAGGTHNEQFF.

The rearrangement joins TRBV9 to TRBJ1-2; 8 positions agree with TRBD1. The CDR3 totals 15 residues. J gave up 4 bases and V 5 bases, and 10 bases lay outside the gene matches. The germline V gene encodes CDR1 SGDLS and CDR2 YYNGEE. The CDR3 DNA reads as TGTGCCAGCAGTTCTTCCTCGACAGGGGTCTATGGCTACACCTTC. Translating gives CASSSSSTGVYGYTF.

This clone was seen once. The V gene is TRBV5-1, the J gene TRBJ2-5, with 7 bases fitting TRBD1. CDR3 length: 13 residues. With V trimmed by 1 base and J by 4 bases, 1 base remained unmatched. Per the germline V gene, CDR1 is SGHRS and CDR2 is YFSETQ. The CDR3 sequence: CASSLTGVETQYF. CDR3 coding DNA: TGCGCCAGCAGCTTGACAGGGGTAGAGACCCAGTACTTC. Complete variable domain (other parts from reference TRBV5-1 and TRBJ2-5): KAGVTQTPRYLIKTRGQQVTLSCSPISGHRSVSWYQQTPGQGLQFLFEYFSETQRNKGNFPGRFSGRQFSNSRSEMNVSTLELGDSALYLCASSLTGVETQYFGPGTRLLVL.

The gene calls are TRBV11-2 and TRBJ1-3; D is undetermined. Trimming left V 7 bases short and J 9 bases short, with 19 bases between. This CDR3 is built from 14 residues. CDR1 and CDR2 from the germline V gene are SGHAT and FQNNGV. CDR3 bases: TGTGCCAGCACCACGTCCCCGGGGTACGGCACCATATATTTT. Its protein is CASTTSPGYGTIYF.

The J gene is TRBJ2-3, the V gene TRBV11-2, with 8 bases aligning to TRBD2. The J segment lost 7 bases and the V segment lost 2 bases, leaving 2 bases of the junction unmatched. CDR1 is SGHAT, CDR2 FQNNGV, per germline. The CDR3 contains 13 residues. The CDR3 region is CASSLTSGYTQYF. Here the CDR3 DNA reads TGTGCCAGCAGCTTAACTAGCGGATATACGCAGTATTTT. Supplemented by reference TRBV11-2 and TRBJ2-3, the full variable domain reads EAGVAQSPRYKIIEKRQSVAFWCNPISGHATLYWYQQILGQGPKLLIQFQNNGVVDDSQLPKDRFSAERLKGVDSTLKIQPAKLEDSAVYLCASSLTSGYTQYFGPGTRLTVL.

The chain is built from TRBV7-9 and TRBJ1-5; tentative D call: TRBD1 (6 bases). The ends were cut back, 4 bases at V and 2 bases at J, with 9 bases in the middle. In germline, CDR1 is SEHNR, CDR2 FQNEAQ (reference sequence). CDR3 size: 14 residues. The CDR3 sequence: CASSWGGGNQPQHF. In DNA, the CDR3 is TGTGCCAGCAGCTGGGGGGGCGGCAATCAGCCCCAGCATTTT. Based on the CDR3 plus reference TRBV7-9 and TRBJ1-5, the full variable domain is DTGVSQNPRHKITKRGQNVTFRCDPISEHNRLYWYRQTLGQGPEFLTYFQNEAQLEKSRLLSDRFSAERPKGSFSTLEIQRTEQGDSAMYLCASSWGGGNQPQHFGDGTRLSIL.

This sequence joins TRBV5-1 and TRBJ1-2; D gene unclear. CDR1 is SGHRS and CDR2 is YFSETQ in the germline V gene. Trimming cost V 5 bases and J 8 bases, with 13 bases left between them. This CDR3 comprises 12 residues. The CDR3 sequence: CASRRIRAGYTF. In nucleotides, the CDR3 is TGCGCCAGCAGGCGAATTAGAGCGGGCTACACCTTC. The whole variable domain, filled in from reference TRBV5-1 and TRBJ1-2, reads KAGVTQTPRYLIKTRGQQVTLSCSPISGHRSVSWYQQTPGQGLQFLFEYFSETQRNKGNFPGRFSGRQFSNSRSEMNVSTLELGDSALYLCASRRIRAGYTFGSGTRLTVV.

The V and J genes are TRBV18 and TRBJ2-6; D might be TRBD1 (6 bases). V lost 2 bases, J lost 0 bases, and 8 bases lay in between. Germline CDR1 reads KGHSH; CDR2 reads LQKENI. The CDR3 length is 16 residues. The CDR3 region has the DNA TGTGCCAGCTCACCAGGGGGCCTCTCTGGGGCCAACGTCCTGACTTTC. This codes for CASSPGGLSGANVLTF.

The chain links TRBV18 to TRBJ2-5; D is ambiguous. The germline V gene has CDR1 KGHSH and CDR2 LQKENI. The CDR3 runs 10 residues. Trimming took 6 bases from V and 4 from J, leaving 3 bases between them. DNA for the CDR3: TGTGCCAGCTCGAGAGAGACCCAGTACTTC. It specifies CASSRETQYF.